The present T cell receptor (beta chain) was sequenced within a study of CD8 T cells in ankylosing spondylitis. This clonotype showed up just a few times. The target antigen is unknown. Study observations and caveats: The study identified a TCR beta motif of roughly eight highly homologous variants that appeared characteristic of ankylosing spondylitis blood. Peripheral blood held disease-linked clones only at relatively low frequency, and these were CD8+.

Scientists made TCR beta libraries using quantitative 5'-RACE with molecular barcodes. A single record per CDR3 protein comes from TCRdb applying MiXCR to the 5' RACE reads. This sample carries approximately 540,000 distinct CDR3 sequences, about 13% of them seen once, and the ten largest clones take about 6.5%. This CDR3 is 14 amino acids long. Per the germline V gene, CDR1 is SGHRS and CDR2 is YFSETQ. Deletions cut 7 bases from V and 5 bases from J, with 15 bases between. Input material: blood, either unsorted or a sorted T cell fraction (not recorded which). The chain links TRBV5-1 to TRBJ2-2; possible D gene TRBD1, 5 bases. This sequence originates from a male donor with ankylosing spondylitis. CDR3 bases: TGCGCCAGCCATCCGGACATCGGTACCGGGGAGCTGTTTTTT. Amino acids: CASHPDIGTGELFF.